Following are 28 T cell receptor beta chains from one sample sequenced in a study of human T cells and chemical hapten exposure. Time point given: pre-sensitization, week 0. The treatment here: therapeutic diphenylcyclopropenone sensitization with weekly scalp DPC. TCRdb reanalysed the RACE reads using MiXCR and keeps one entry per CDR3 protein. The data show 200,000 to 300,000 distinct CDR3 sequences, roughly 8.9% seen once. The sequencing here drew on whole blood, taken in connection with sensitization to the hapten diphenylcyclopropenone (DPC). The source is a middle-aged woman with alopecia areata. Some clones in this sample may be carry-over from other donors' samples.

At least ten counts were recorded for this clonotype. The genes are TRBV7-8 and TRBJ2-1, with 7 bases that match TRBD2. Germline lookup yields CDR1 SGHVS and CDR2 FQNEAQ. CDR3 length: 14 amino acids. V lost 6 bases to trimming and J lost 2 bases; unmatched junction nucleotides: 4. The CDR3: CASRQTSAYNEQFF. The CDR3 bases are TGTGCCAGCAGACAAACTAGCGCCTACAATGAGCAGTTCTTC.

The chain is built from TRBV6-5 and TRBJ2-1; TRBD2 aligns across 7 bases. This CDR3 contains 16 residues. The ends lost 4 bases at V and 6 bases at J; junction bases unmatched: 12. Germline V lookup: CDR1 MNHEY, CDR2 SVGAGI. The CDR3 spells CASSSVPGSGGNEQFF. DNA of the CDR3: TGTGCCAGCAGTTCCGTCCCGGGGTCGGGAGGCAATGAGCAGTTCTTC.

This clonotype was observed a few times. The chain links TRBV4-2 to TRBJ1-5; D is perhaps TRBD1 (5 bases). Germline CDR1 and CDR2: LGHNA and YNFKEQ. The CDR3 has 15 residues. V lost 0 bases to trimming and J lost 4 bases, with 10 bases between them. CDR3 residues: CASSQDRVSNQPQHF. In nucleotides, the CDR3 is TGTGCCAGCAGCCAAGACAGGGTATCAAATCAGCCCCAGCATTTT.

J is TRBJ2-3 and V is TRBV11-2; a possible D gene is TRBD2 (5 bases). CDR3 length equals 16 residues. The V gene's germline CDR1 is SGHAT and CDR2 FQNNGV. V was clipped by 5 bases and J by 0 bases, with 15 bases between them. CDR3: CASSQTLSGSTDTQYF. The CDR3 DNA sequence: TGTGCCAGCAGCCAAACACTAAGCGGAAGCACAGATACGCAGTATTTT.

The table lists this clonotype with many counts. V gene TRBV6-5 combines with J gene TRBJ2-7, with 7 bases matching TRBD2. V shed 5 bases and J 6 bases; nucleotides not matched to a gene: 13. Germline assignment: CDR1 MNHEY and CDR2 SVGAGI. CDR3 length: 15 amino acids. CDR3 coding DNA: TGTGCCAGCAGTAAAGAACGGGCGGGAGTCGGCGAGCAGTACTTC. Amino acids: CASSKERAGVGEQYF.

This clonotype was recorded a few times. The CDR3 nucleotides are TGTGCCACATCACCCCCGGGGGATTCTAATGAAAAACTGTTTTTT. It is translated as CATSPPGDSNEKLFF. This sequence joins TRBV10-3 and TRBJ1-4, with a weak D call TRBD1 (5 bases). Germline lookup yields CDR1 ENHRY and CDR2 SYGVKD. Deletions cut 10 bases from V and 3 bases from J, with 18 bases between. The CDR3 is made up of 15 amino acids.

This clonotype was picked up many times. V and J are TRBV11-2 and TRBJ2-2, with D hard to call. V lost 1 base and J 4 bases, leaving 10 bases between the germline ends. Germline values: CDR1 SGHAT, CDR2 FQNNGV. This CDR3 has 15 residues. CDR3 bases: TGTGCCAGCAGCTTAGGCCCCCGAGGCACCGGGGAGCTGTTTTTT. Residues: CASSLGPRGTGELFF. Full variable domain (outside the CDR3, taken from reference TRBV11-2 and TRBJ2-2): EAGVAQSPRYKIIEKRQSVAFWCNPISGHATLYWYQQILGQGPKLLIQFQNNGVVDDSQLPKDRFSAERLKGVDSTLKIQPAKLEDSAVYLCASSLGPRGTGELFFGEGSRLTVL.

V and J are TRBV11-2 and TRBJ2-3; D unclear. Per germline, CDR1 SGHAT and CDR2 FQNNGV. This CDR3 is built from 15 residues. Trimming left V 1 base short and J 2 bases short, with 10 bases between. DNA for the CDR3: TGTGCCAGCAGCTTAGGCTACACATCCACAGATACGCAGTATTTT. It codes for CASSLGYTSTDTQYF. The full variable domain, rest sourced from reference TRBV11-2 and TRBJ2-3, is EAGVAQSPRYKIIEKRQSVAFWCNPISGHATLYWYQQILGQGPKLLIQFQNNGVVDDSQLPKDRFSAERLKGVDSTLKIQPAKLEDSAVYLCASSLGYTSTDTQYFGPGTRLTVL.

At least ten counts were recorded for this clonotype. The CDR3 DNA sequence: TGTGCCAGCAGTACTCAGGGGTACACTGAAGCTTTCTTT. This gives the protein CASSTQGYTEAFF. The chain uses TRBV6-5 and TRBJ1-1, with D tentatively TRBD1 (6 bases). The CDR3 is 13 residues long. V was shortened by 5 bases and J by 3 bases, with 10 bases between the two germline ends. Germline-derived CDR1 and CDR2 are MNHEY and SVGAGI.

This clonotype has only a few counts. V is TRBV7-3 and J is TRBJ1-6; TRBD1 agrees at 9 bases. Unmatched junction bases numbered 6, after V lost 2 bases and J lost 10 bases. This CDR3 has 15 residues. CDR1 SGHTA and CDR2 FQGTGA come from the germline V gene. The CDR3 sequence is CASSLQGTGNSPLHF. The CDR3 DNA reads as TGTGCCAGCAGCTTACAAGGGACAGGGAACTCACCCCTCCACTTT.

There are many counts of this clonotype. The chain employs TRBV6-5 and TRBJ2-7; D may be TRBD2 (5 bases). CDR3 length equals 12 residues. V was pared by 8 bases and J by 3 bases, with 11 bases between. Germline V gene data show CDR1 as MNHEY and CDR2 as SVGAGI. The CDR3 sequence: CASGERDYEQYF. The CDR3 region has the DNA TGTGCCAGCGGGGAGAGGGACTACGAGCAGTACTTC.

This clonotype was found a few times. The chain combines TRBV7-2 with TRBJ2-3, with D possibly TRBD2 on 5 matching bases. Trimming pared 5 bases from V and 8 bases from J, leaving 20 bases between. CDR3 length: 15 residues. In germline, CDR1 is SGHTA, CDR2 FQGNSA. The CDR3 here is CASSPREFTAGTQYF. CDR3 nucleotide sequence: TGTGCCAGCAGCCCAAGGGAATTCACGGCGGGTACGCAGTATTTT.

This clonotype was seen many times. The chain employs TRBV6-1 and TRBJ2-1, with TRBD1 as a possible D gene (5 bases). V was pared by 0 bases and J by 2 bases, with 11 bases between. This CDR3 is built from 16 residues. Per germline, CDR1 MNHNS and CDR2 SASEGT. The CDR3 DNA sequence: TGTGCCAGCAGTGAAGCGGCAGGGTGGACCTACAATGAGCAGTTCTTC. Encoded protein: CASSEAAGWTYNEQFF.

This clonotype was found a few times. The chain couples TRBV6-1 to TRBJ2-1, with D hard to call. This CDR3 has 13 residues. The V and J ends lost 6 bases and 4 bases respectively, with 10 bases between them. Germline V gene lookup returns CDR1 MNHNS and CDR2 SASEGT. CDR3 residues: CASRDKPYNEQFF. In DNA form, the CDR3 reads TGTGCCAGCAGGGATAAACCTTACAATGAGCAGTTCTTC.

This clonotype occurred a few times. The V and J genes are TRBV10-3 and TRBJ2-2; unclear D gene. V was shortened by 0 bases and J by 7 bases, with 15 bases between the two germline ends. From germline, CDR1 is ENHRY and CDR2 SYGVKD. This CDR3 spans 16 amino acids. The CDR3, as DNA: TGTGCCATCAGTGAGTCGACTCCTACAGATGGCGGGGAGCTGTTTTTT. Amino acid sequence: CAISESTPTDGGELFF.

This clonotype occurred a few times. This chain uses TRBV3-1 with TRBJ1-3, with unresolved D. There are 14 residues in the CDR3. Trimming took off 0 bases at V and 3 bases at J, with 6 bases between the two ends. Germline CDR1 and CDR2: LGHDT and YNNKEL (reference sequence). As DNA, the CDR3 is TGTGCCAGCAGCCAAGATGAGGGTGGAAACACCATATATTTT. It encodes CASSQDEGGNTIYF.

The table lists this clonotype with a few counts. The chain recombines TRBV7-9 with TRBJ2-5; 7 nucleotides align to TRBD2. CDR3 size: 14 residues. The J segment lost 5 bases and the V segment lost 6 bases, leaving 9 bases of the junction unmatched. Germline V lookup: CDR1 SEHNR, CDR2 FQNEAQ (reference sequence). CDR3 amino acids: CASRPGRAGETQYF. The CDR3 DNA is TGTGCCAGCAGGCCGGGGAGGGCAGGGGAGACCCAGTACTTC.

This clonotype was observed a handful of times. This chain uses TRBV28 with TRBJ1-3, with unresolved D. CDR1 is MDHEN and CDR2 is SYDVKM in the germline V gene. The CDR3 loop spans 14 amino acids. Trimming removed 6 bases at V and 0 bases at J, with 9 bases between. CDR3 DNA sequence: TGTGCCAGCAGACAGTCCGGCTCTGGAAACACCATATATTTT. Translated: CASRQSGSGNTIYF.

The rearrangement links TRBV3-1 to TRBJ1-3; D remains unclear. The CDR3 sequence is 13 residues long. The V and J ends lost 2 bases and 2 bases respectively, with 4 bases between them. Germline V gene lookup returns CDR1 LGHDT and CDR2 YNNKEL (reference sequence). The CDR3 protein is CASSQTAGNTIYF. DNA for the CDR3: TGTGCCAGCAGCCAAACGGCTGGAAACACCATATATTTT.

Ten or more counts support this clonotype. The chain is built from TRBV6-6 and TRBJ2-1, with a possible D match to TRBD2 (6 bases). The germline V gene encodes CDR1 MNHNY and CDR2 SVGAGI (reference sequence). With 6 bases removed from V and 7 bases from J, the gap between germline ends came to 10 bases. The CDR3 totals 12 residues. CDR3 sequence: CASSSLANEQFF. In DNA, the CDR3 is TGTGCCAGCAGCAGCCTAGCGAATGAGCAGTTCTTC.

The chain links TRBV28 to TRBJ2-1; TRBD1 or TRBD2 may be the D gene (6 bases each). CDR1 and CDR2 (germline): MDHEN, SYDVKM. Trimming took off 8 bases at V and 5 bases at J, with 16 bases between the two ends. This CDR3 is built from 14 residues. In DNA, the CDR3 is TGTGCCAGCCTTAAGACTAGGGGGAACAATGAGCAGTTCTTC. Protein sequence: CASLKTRGNNEQFF.

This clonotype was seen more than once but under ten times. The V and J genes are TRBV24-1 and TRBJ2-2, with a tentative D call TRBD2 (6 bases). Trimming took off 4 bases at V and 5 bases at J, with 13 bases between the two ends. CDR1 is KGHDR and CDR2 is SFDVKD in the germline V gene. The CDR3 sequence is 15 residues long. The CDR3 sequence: CATSDPGTQTGELFF. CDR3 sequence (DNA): TGTGCCACCAGTGACCCCGGGACTCAGACCGGGGAGCTGTTTTTT.

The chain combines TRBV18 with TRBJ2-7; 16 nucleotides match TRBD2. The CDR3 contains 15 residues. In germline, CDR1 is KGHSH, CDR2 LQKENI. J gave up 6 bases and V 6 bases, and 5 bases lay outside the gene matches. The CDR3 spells CASSGTSGRAREQYF. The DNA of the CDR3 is TGTGCCAGCTCCGGGACTAGCGGGAGGGCCCGCGAGCAGTACTTC.

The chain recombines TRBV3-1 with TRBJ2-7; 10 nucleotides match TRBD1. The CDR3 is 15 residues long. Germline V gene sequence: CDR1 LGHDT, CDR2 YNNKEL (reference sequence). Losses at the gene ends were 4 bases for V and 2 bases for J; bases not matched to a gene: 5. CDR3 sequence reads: CASSPWDRGAYEQYF. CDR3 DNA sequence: TGTGCCAGCAGCCCCTGGGACAGGGGAGCCTACGAGCAGTACTTC.

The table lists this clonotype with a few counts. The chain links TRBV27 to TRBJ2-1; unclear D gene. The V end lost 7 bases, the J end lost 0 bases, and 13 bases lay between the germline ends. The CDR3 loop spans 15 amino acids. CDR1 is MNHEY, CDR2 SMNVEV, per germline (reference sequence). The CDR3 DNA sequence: TGTGCCAGCATGGTCACGATTAGCTCCTACAATGAGCAGTTCTTC. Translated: CASMVTISSYNEQFF.

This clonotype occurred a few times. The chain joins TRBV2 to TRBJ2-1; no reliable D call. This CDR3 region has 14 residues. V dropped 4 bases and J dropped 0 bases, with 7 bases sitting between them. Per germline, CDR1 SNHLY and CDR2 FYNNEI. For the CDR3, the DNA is TGTGCCAGCAGTGGATCCCTCTCCTACAATGAGCAGTTCTTC. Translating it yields CASSGSLSYNEQFF.

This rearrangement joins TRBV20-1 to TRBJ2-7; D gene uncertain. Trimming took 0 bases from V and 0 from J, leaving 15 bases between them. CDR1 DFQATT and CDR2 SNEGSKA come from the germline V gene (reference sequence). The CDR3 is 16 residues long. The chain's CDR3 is CSARDVNRAISYEQYF. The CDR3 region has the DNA TGCAGTGCTAGAGATGTAAACCGGGCCATCTCCTACGAGCAGTACTTC.

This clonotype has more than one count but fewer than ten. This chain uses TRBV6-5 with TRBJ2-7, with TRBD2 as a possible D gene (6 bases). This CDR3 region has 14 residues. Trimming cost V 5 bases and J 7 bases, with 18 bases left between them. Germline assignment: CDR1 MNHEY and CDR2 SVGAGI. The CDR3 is CASSRDSLRREQYF. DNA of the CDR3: TGTGCCAGCAGTCGGGACTCACTCAGGAGGGAGCAGTACTTC.